The following is a TCR beta chain sequence with its context. What it binds is unknown. Donors sampled were nominally healthy, though unrecorded immune exposures were likely. Germline CDR1 and CDR2: SEHNR and FQNEAQ (reference sequence). The CDR3 covers 16 residues. J was trimmed by 4 bases and V by 1 base; bases with no gene match: 4. In the PCR, 60 Vbeta and 13 Jbeta primers were used. Data came from immunoSEQ multiplex PCR; TCRdb stores just in-frame clones and leaves some out. The data hold 180,000 or so clones, with around three quarters observed a single time. The sample originates from a study of cytomegalovirus exposure and HLA in healthy donors. Study in general: Membership in the Caucasian-associated ancestry cluster was found for around 81% of approximately 430 genotyped donors. General study results and limits: Per a prior analysis, the majority of TCR beta V segments were productive roughly 87% or roughly 30% of the time. Per a later analysis, HLA-associated TCR beta chains showed more clonal expansion than other, equally common TCR beta chains.

This TCR was sampled from a woman aged 30 to 39 in good health and CMV-seronegative. The gene calls are TRBV7-9 and TRBJ1-5, with 10 positions matching TRBD1. Sequencing was done on a sample of PBMCs. The CDR3 DNA reads TGTGCCAGCAGCTTAGAGGGACAGGGGACTAATCAGCCCCAGCATTTT. Protein: CASSLEGQGTNQPQHF.